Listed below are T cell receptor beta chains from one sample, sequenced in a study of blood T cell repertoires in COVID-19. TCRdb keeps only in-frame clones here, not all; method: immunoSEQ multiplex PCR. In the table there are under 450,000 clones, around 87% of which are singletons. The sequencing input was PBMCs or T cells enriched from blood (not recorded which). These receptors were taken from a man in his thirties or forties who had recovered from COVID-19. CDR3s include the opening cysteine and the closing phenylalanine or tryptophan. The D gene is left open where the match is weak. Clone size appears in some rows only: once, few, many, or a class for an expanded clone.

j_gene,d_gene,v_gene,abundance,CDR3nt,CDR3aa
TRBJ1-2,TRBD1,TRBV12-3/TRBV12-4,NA,TGTGCCAGCACCAGGGGACAGAGCTATGGCTACACCTTC,CASTRGQSYGYTF
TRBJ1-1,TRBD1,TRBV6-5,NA,TGTGCCAGCAACCTCGACAGGGATAACACTGAAGCTTTCTTT,CASNLDRDNTEAFF
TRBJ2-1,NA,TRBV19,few,TGTGCCAGTAGTACCGGGTCCCTGGGTGAGCAGTTCTTC,CASSTGSLGEQFF
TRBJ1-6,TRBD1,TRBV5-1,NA,TGCGCCAGCAGCTTGACCGGGGGACAGGGTGGACCCCTCCACTTT,CASSLTGGQGGPLHF
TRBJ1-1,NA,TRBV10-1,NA,TGCGCCAGCAGTGATCAATCGGGAACTGAAGCTTTCTTT,CASSDQSGTEAFF
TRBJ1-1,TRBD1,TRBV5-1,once,TGCGCCAGCAGCGAGACAGGGGATTCGGCCGCTGAAGCTTTCTTT,CASSETGDSAAEAFF
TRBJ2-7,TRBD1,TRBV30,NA,TGTGCCTTCAGGACAGGGGGTTTGTACGAGCAGTACTTC,CAFRTGGLYEQYF
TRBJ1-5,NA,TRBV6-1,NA,TGTGCCAGCAGTGACAGGGCCAGCAATCAGCCCCAGCATTTT,CASSDRASNQPQHF
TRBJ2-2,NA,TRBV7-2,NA,TGTGCCAGCAGCTTACATAGGGGGGGGACCGGGGAGCTGTTTTTT,CASSLHRGGTGELFF
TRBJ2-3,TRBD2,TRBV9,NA,TGTGCCAGCAGCGCCGGACTAGCGGGCACAGATACGCAGTATTTT,CASSAGLAGTDTQYF
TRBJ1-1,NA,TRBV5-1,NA,TGCGCCAGCAGGCCCCCCAGTAACACTGAAGCTTTCTTT,CASRPPSNTEAFF
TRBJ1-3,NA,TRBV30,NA,TGTGCCTGCGGTGCTTCCTCTGGAAACACCATATATTTT,CACGASSGNTIYF
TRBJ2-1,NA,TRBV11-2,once,TGTGCCAGCAGCTTAGCTAGCGCCTACAATGAGCAGTTCTTC,CASSLASAYNEQFF
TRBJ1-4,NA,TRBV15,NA,TGTGCCACCAGTAGGGGATCAGGTGAAAAACTGTTTTTT,CATSRGSGEKLFF
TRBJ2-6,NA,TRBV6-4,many,TGTGCCAGCAGTGACTCACACTCTGGGGCCAACGTCCTGACTTTC,CASSDSHSGANVLTF
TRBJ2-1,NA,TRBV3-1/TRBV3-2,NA,TGTGCCAGTCAGGATAACAATAACAATGAGCAGTTCTTC,CASQDNNNNEQFF
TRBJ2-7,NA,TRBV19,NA,TGTGCCAGTAGTATCGGGCAGGGAGGCGACGAGCAGTACTTC,CASSIGQGGDEQYF
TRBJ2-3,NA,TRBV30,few,TGTGCCTGGGCTAGTACAGATACGCAGTATTTT,CAWASTDTQYF
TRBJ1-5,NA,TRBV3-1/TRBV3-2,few,TGTGCCAGCAGCCAGTCCCTATCGGGAGCCCAGCATTTT,CASSQSLSGAQHF
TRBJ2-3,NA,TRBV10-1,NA,TGCGCCAGCAGTGAGGGGCCAGCAAAACAACCAGATACGCAGTATTTT,CASSEGPAKQPDTQYF
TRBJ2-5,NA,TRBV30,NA,TGTGCCTGGAGTGGAACTGATCAAGAGACCCAGTACTTC,CAWSGTDQETQYF
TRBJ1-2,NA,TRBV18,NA,TGTGCCAGCTCACCTAATACAGAGACTGGCTACACCTTC,CASSPNTETGYTF
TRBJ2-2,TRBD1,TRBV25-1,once,TGTGCCAGCAGTTTAGAGACAGGGGTCGGGGAGCTGTTTTTT,CASSLETGVGELFF
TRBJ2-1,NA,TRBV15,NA,TGTGCCACCAGTCTTACCGGGGGTGAGCAGTTCTTC,CATSLTGGEQFF
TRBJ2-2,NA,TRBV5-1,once,TGCGCCAGCAGCACGGGGGTTACCGGGGAGCTGTTTTTT,CASSTGVTGELFF
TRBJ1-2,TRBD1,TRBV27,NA,TGTGCCAGCAGTCTTACCCGAACAGGGGCCCCGGGGGGCTACACCTTC,CASSLTRTGAPGGYTF
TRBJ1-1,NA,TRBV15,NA,TGTGCCACCAGCAACCGACTTAATAAGAACCCTGAAGCTTTCTTT,CATSNRLNKNPEAFF